This T cell receptor beta chain was documented in a study of cytomegalovirus exposure and HLA in healthy donors. General study findings and limits: There were 150 to 200 TCR beta chains listed as cytomegalovirus-associated. In a later analysis, HLA-associated beta chains showed higher expansion and lower generation probabilities than comparable chains. Indistinguishable V segments such as TRBV6-2 and TRBV6-3 were excluded.

The CDR3 is 15 amino acids. Germline V gives CDR1 LNHDA, CDR2 SQIVND (reference sequence). The V and J ends lost 1 base and 2 bases, in that order; junction bases with no gene match: 5. PCR involved 60 Vbeta and 13 Jbeta primers. Authors' methods: A follow-up analysis tallied 70 million to 80 million unique TCR beta chains, roughly 9.9 million shared. The method was immunoSEQ multiplex PCR; TCRdb's version includes in-frame clones alone and lacks a portion of them. V and J calls and clone size are copied from that table; D and trimming were computed from the DNA. Counted here are around 200,000 clones, 75% to 90% occurring once; the ten biggest clones make up 1%. Remarks on this clone: Its antigen is undetermined.

The V call is TRBV19, the J call TRBJ2-7; 7 nucleotides align to TRBD2. The clonotype comes from a woman aged 18-35 years in good health and CMV-seronegative. The sequenced sample was PBMCs. This CDR3 reads CASSIGLAGTYEQYF. The CDR3 DNA reads as TGTGCCAGTAGTATAGGGTTAGCGGGTACCTACGAGCAGTACTTC.